Sequencing of this T cell receptor beta chain was carried out in a study of control samples from healthy donors and cancer patients. Profiled with immunoSEQ multiplex PCR; TCRdb holds only in-frame clones, not every one. Of around 51,000 clones in the sample, 75% to 90% were seen once. Trimming removed 4 bases at V and 5 bases at J, with 21 bases between. The CDR3 spans 16 residues. The germline gives CDR1 SGHNT, CDR2 YYREEE (reference sequence). This chain uses TRBV5-4 with TRBJ2-5, with a possible D match to TRBD2 (6 bases). The receptor was isolated from a man between 65 and 85 years old in good health. Sequenced: blood. The CDR3 DNA reads as TGTGCCAGCAGCGGAGGCGGGACCGGAGCTAGGGAGACCCAGTACTTC. It codes for CASSGGGTGARETQYF.